Here is one TCR beta chain with its context. Its antigen is unknown. CDR3 size: 17 residues. J was trimmed by 3 bases and V by 2 bases; bases with no gene match: 9. CDR1 and CDR2 (germline): KGHSH, LQKENI. This specimen belongs to a study of OX40 agonist ivuxolimab in advanced cancers. Study information: The treatment was a fully human IgG2 OX40 agonist, ivuxolimab.

Autoimmune disease history or systemic immunosuppression disqualified patients. Clones were sequenced by immunoSEQ multiplex PCR, and TCRdb holds only the in-frame ones, with some missing. The sample yields some 70,000 clones, under 90% seen once. Notes on the study in general: Clones of CD4+ and CD8+ blood T cells grew by week 6 at doses of 0.1 to 3.0 mg/kg. Partly responding patients at 0.1-3.0 mg/kg showed some of the smallest clonal expansion.

This rearrangement joins TRBV18 to TRBJ1-1, with 10 bases that match TRBD1. This receptor was obtained from an adult with an advanced solid tumor such as melanoma, head and neck, liver or kidney cancer. The sample was CD4+ or CD8+ T cells sorted from blood, taken in a trial of the OX40 agonist ivuxolimab. The chain's CDR3 is CASSPWTWDRGYTEAFF. The DNA of the CDR3 is TGTGCCAGCTCACCATGGACATGGGACAGGGGTTACACTGAAGCTTTCTTT. Based on the CDR3 plus reference TRBV18 and TRBJ1-1, the full variable domain is NAGVMQNPRHLVRRRGQEARLRCSPMKGHSHVYWYRQLPEEGLKFMVYLQKENIIDESGMPKERFSAEFPKEGPSILRIQQVVRGDSAAYFCASSPWTWDRGYTEAFFGQGTRLTVV.